The clone carrying this T cell receptor (beta chain) appeared many times. Antigen specificity is unknown. Trimming cost V 2 bases and J 9 bases; bases outside gene matches: 5. Germline V CDR1 and CDR2: MGHDK, SYGVNS. The CDR3 has 14 residues. The source of the sample is a study of glioma-infiltrating T cells. The iRepertoire nested amplicon-rescue multiplex PCR amplified TCR alpha and beta CDR3s from RNA. For one-step reverse transcription and amplification, roughly 95-450 ng of tissue mRNA or PBMC total RNA was used. TCRdb reprocessed the multiplex PCR reads with MiXCR, giving one entry per CDR3 protein. The table shows approximately 88,000 distinct CDR3 sequences, with 23% occurring only once. Study outcomes and limitations: Tissue-blood divergence was below expectation in non-neoplastic patients, above in gliomas.

The sample was glioma tissue, nonneoplastic brain tissue, or PBMCs (not recorded which). V usage is TRBV25-1 and J usage is TRBJ1-2; 11 bases map to TRBD1. The clonotype was recovered from a human donor with low-grade glioma or glioblastoma, undergoing nonglioma brain surgery, or in good health (not recorded which). The CDR3 spells CASSELGTGGSYTF. Written as DNA, the CDR3 is TGTGCCAGCAGTGAACTAGGGACAGGGGGTAGCTACACCTTC.